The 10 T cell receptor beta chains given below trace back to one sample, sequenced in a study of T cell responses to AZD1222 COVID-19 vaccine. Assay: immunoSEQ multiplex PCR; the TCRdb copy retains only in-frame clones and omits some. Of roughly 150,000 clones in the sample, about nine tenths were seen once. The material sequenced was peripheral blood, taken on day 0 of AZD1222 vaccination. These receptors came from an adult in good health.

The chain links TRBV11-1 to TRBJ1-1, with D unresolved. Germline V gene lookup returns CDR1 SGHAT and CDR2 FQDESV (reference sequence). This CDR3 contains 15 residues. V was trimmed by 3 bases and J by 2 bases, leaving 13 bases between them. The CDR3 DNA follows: TGTGCCAGCAGCTTCAGAGCCGCCGTTAACACTGAAGCTTTCTTT. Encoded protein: CASSFRAAVNTEAFF. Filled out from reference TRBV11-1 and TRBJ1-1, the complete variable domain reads EAEVAQSPRYKITEKSQAVAFWCDPISGHATLYWYRQILGQGPELLVQFQDESVVDDSQLPKDRFSAERLKGVDSTLKIQPAELGDSAMYLCASSFRAAVNTEAFFGQGTRLTVV.

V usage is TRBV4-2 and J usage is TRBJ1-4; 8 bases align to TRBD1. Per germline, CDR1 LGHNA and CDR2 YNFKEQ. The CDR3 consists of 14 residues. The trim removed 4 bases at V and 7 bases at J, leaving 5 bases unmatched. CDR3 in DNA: TGTGCCAGCAGCCTCGGACAGGGCGGTGAAAAACTGTTTTTT. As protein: CASSLGQGGEKLFF.

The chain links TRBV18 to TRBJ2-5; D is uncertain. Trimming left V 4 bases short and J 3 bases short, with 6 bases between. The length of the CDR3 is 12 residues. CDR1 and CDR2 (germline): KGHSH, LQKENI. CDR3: CASSRREETQYF. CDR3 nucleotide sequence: TGTGCCAGCTCACGGAGAGAAGAGACCCAGTACTTC.

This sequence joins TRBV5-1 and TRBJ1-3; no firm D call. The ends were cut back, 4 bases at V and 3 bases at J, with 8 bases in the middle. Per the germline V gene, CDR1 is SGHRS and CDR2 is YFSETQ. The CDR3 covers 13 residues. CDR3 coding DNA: TGCGCCAGCAGCCGCGCGGGTGGAAACACCATATATTTT. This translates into CASSRAGGNTIYF. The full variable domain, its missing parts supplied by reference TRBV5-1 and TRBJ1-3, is KAGVTQTPRYLIKTRGQQVTLSCSPISGHRSVSWYQQTPGQGLQFLFEYFSETQRNKGNFPGRFSGRQFSNSRSEMNVSTLELGDSALYLCASSRAGGNTIYFGEGSWLTVV.

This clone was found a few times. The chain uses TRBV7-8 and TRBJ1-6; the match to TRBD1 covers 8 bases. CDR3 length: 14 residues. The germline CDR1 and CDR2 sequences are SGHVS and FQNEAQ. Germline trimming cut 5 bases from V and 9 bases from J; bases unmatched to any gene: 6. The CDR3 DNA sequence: TGTGCCAGCAGCCCCGGACAGGGAGGTTCACCCCTCCACTTT. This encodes CASSPGQGGSPLHF.

CDR3 region: CASSLGTGNEKLFF. CDR3 bases: TGCGCCAGCAGCTTGGGCACGGGGAATGAAAAACTGTTTTTT. The rearrangement joins TRBV5-1 to TRBJ1-4; D gene unclear. The germline V gene has CDR1 SGHRS and CDR2 YFSETQ. The CDR3 consists of 14 residues. V gave up 0 bases and J gave up 5 bases, with 8 bases separating them.

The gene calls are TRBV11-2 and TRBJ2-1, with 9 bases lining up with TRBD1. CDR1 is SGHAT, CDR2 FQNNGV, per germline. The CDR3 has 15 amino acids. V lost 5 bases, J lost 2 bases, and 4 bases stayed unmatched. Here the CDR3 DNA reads TGTGCCAGCAGCGCTGGACAGGGGACCTACAATGAGCAGTTCTTC. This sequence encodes CASSAGQGTYNEQFF.

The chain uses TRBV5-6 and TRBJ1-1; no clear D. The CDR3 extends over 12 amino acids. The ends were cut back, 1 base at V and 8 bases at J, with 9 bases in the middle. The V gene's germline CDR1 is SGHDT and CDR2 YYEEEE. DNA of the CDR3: TGTGCCAGCAGCTTGACTAATATCGAAGCTTTCTTT. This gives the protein CASSLTNIEAFF.

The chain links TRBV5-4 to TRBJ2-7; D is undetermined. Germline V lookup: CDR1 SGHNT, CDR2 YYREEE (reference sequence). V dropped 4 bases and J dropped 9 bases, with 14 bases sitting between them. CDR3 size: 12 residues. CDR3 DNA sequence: TGTGCCAGCAGCCGAGAGAGGATGGCGCAGTACTTC. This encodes CASSRERMAQYF.

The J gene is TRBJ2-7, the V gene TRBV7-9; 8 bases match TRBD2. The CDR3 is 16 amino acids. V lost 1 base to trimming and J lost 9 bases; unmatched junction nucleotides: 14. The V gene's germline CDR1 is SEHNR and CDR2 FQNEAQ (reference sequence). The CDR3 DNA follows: TGTGCCAGCAGCTTAGGGTCAGCGGGGGAATTACGAGGGCAGTACTTC. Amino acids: CASSLGSAGELRGQYF.